The clone carrying this TCR beta chain showed up just a few times. No antigen is known for it. The entry originates in a study of blood T cells in healthy people across ages. Using a J-beta primer mix together with a sample-barcoded 5' primer, a second PCR was run for about 7 to 12 cycles. Via MiXCR, TCRdb re-called the 5' RACE reads, giving one row per CDR3 protein. The sample contains 750,000 to 1,000,000 distinct CDR3 sequences, roughly 29% of which appear only once. Each donor gave 9 to 10 milliliters of peripheral blood. Points from the study as a whole: Naive and antigen-experienced cells could not be conclusively compared, given unsorted PBMCs. Across the age range, TCR beta diversity per million T cells fell in a roughly linear way.

Separately, the same data were catalogued under a study of T cells of mothers and their children. According to that study: Related pairs of mothers and children showed slightly higher, non-significant overlap versus unrelated pairs.

The sequencing sample was made of blood. The TCR was taken from a middle-aged woman in good health.

Here the CDR3 DNA reads TGTGCCAGCAGAGCGGGGGGTCTCAATGAGCAGTTCTTC. It translates to CASRAGGLNEQFF. The V gene is TRBV28, the J gene TRBJ2-1; 9 bases agree with TRBD2. The CDR3 covers 13 residues. Germline V CDR1 and CDR2: MDHEN, SYDVKM. V was clipped by 6 bases and J by 6 bases; unmatched bases: 3.